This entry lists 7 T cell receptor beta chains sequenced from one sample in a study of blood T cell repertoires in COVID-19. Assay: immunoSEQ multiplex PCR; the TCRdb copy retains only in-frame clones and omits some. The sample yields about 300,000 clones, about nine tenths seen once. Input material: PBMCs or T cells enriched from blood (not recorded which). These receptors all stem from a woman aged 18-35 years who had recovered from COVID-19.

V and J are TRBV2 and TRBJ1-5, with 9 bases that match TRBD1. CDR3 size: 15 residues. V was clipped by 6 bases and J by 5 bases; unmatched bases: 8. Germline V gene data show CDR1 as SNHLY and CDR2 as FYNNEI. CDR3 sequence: CASSLRDRAHQPQHF. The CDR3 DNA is TGTGCCAGCAGCCTGAGGGACAGGGCCCATCAGCCCCAGCATTTT.

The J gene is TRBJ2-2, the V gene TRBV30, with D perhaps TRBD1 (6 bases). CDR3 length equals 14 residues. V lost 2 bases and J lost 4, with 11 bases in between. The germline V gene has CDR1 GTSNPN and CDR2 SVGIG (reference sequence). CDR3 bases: TGTGCCTGGAGTATAGGACAGTCCACCGGGGAGCTGTTTTTT. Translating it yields CAWSIGQSTGELFF.

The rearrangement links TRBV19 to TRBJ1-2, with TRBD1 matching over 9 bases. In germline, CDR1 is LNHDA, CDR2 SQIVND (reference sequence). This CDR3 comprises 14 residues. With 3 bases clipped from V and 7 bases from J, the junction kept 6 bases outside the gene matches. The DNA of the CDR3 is TGTGCCAGTAGTATTGGACAGGGGTCTCTTGGCTACACCTTC. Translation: CASSIGQGSLGYTF.

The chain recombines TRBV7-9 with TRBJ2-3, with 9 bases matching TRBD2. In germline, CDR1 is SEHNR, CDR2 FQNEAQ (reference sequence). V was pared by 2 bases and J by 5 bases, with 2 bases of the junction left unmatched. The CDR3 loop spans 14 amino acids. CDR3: CASSLLAGEDTQYF. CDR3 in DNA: TGTGCCAGCAGCTTATTAGCGGGGGAAGATACGCAGTATTTT.

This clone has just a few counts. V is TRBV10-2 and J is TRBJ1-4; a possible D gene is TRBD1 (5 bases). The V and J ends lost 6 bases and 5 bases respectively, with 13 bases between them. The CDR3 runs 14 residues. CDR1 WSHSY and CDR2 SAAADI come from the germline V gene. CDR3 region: CASRDTPGNEKLFF. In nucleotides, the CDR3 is TGCGCCAGCAGGGACACCCCAGGGAATGAAAAACTGTTTTTT.

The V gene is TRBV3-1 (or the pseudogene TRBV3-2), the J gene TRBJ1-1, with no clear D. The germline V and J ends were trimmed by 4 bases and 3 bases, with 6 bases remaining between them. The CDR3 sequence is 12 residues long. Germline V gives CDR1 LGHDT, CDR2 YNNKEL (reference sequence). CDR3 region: CASSRVDTEAFF. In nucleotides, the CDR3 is TGTGCCAGCAGCCGCGTCGACACTGAAGCTTTCTTT.

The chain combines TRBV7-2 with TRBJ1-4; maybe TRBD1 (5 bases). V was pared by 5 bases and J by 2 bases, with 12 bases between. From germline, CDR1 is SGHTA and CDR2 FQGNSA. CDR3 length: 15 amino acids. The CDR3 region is CASSAQGMTNEKLFF. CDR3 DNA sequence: TGTGCCAGCAGCGCGCAGGGAATGACTAATGAAAAACTGTTTTTT.